This TCR beta chain was retrieved from a study of cytomegalovirus exposure and HLA in healthy donors. PCR used 60 Vbeta primers and 13 Jbeta primers. Libraries were prepared by immunoSEQ multiplex PCR; TCRdb keeps only in-frame clonotypes and omits some of them. The table lists 100,000 to 150,000 clones, roughly four fifths of them singletons. The germline CDR1 and CDR2 sequences are SGHTA and FQGTGA. CDR3 length equals 15 residues. V dropped 5 bases and J dropped 6 bases, with 18 bases sitting between them. V and J are TRBV7-3 and TRBJ2-3; D gene unclear. This receptor was identified in a woman between 18 and 30 years old in good health and CMV-seronegative. The sample consisted of PBMCs. CDR3 DNA: TGTGCCAGCAGCCTACTTACTCGGGTAAGGGATACGCAGTATTTT. As protein: CASSLLTRVRDTQYF. Full variable domain (remainder filled in from reference TRBV7-3 and TRBJ2-3): GAGVSQTPSNKVTEKGKYVELRCDPISGHTALYWYRQSLGQGPEFLIYFQGTGAADDSGLPNDRFFAVRPEGSVSTLKIQRTERGDSAVYLCASSLLTRVRDTQYFGPGTRLTVL.